One and the same sample provided the 3 T cell receptor beta chains below, sequenced in a study of blood T cells in healthy people across ages. The second PCR ran roughly 7 to 11 cycles with a sample-barcoded 5' primer and J-beta primers. TCRdb fed the 5' RACE reads into MiXCR, producing one record per CDR3 protein. The table includes approximately 1,100,000 distinct CDR3 sequences, under 55% detected once. Source material: blood. These receptor sequences come from a woman aged 55 to 70 in good health.

The chain has TRBV6-6 and TRBJ2-1, with D maybe TRBD1 (6 bases). This CDR3 is built from 15 residues. Between the trimmed V and J ends, which lost 2 bases and 3 bases, there was a span of 11 bases. Germline V gives CDR1 MNHNY, CDR2 SVGAGI (reference sequence). This CDR3 is CASSYTRTVYNEQFF. The DNA of the CDR3 is TGTGCCAGCAGTTACACCAGGACAGTCTACAATGAGCAGTTCTTC.

The chain uses TRBV21-1 and TRBJ2-1; the D call of TRBD2 is as the table states it, not checked on the DNA. TRBV21-1 is annotated as a pseudogene. The CDR3 is made up of 18 amino acids. CDR3 in DNA: TGTGCCAGCAGCTCCCATTGGAGTCTAGCACGAAAATACAATGAGCAGTTCTTC. Protein product: CASSSHWSLARKYNEQFF.

This clonotype appeared a few times. The gene calls are TRBV5-5 and TRBJ2-6; D ambiguous. Trimming left V 5 bases short and J 1 base short, with 16 bases between. The CDR3 has 17 residues. Germline lookup yields CDR1 SGHKS and CDR2 YYEKEE (reference sequence). CDR3 amino acids: CASSKGSILSGANVLTF. The CDR3 DNA is TGTGCCAGCAGTAAAGGTAGTATATTATCTGGGGCCAACGTCCTGACTTTC.